Described below is a single T cell receptor (beta chain) sequence and its context. What it binds is unknown. The data derive from a study of T-cell reconstitution after alpha-beta-depleted transplantation in children. Findings and limits, study-wide: After transplant, at about two months, alpha-beta T cells were reportedly derived from several hundred expanded graft clones. From newly produced T cells came most of the T-cell counts and diversity one year after transplant.

Using unique molecular identifiers, the investigators prepared the TCRbeta library. TCRdb redid the calling of the PCR reads with MiXCR, one entry per CDR3 protein. The sample records around 270,000 distinct CDR3 sequences, around 10% being singletons. V shed 2 bases and J 3 bases; nucleotides not matched to a gene: 14. Germline CDR1 LGHNA, CDR2 YNFKEQ. This CDR3 is built from 21 residues. The chain employs TRBV4-2 and TRBJ2-1; 15 bases agree with TRBD2. The sequence came from a boy under three years old with acute myeloid leukemia, due to receive a stem cell transplant. Sample: PBMCs, taken before TCRalphabeta/CD19-depleted stem cell transplant. The CDR3 loop is CASSQQNTGTSGRLLYNEQFF. CDR3 in DNA: TGTGCCAGCAGCCAACAAAATACCGGGACTAGCGGGAGGTTGCTCTACAATGAGCAGTTCTTC.